This TCR beta chain appears in the sequencing data of a study of breast tumors, draining lymph nodes, adjacent tissues (dated by TCRdb to 2016 to 2018). For the study in its entirety: The study compared TCR beta repertoires across tumor, adjacent nontumor tissue and axillary lymph nodes from breast cancer patients. The study was designed to assess the relationships and possible T-cell exchange between tumor, surrounding tissue and draining lymph node repertoires in human breast cancer. Results the study describes overall, beyond this receptor: The data were judged consistent with most tumor T cells deriving from the lymph node and then expanding within tumor tissue. The conclusion that tumor T cells originate in lymph nodes was presented as consistent with a hypothesis rather than as directly demonstrated. Tumor T-cell repertoires showed less diversity than lymph node repertoires and more diversity than nontumor tissue repertoires, and tumor T-cell repertoires showed preferential V and J gene usage. In luminal-like breast cancer, tumor and nontumor tissue repertoires resembled each other significantly more than in basal-like breast cancer.

TCRdb lists the instrument as Illumina HiSeq 2000. Multiplex PCR amplification was used to build the TCR beta chain libraries. High-throughput sequencing was used to analyze the amplified TCR beta chain products. TCRdb handled the public reads itself, with Q25 trimming in fastp and clone calling in MiXCR, and kept productive beta chains. Entries are consolidated by CDR3 protein sequence, retaining the most common genes and DNA. For this sample the table gives roughly 100,000 distinct CDR3 sequences, of which approximately 28% were detected only once. The ten largest clones add up to 5.5% to 7% of the sample. Inclusive of the bounding cysteine and phenylalanine, the CDR3 is 12 residues long. Of the read, only the CDR3 DNA is kept; its 36 bases are in frame from base 1. Trimming takes 0 bases from V and 4 bases from J, and the germline ends sit 2 bases apart. The germline V gene sets CDR1 to KGHSH and CDR2 to LQKENI.

Ten or more counts support this clonotype. The antigen this receptor binds is unknown. No base quality values were provided; no much bigger clone lies one nucleotide off. Lymph node samples came from the axillary draining lymph nodes of breast cancer patients. The sequenced sample consisted of axillary lymph node tissue. This clonotype was obtained from a female donor with breast cancer. Some clones in this sample may be carry-over from other donors' samples. Rearrangement joined TRBV18 to TRBJ2-3; no D gene is confidently identified. The CDR3 loop reads CASSPPSDTQYF. The nucleotide sequence is TGTGCCAGCTCACCACCTTCAGATACGCAGTATTTT.